The sequence of this T cell receptor (beta chain) was determined in a study of neoadjuvant nivolumab and ipilimumab in lung cancer. This clone has a handful of counts. The antigen remains undetermined. Study conclusions and caveats: Only two of four nivolumab-treated tumors gained richness and clonality by surgery. Compared with tumor-adjacent uninvolved lung, resected tumors showed greater richness and clonality.

The data were produced by immunoSEQ multiplex PCR, yet TCRdb's version contains in-frame clones alone and is incomplete. The repertoire includes fewer than 35,000 clones, 80% of them detected once, and 5.5% to 7.5% sits in the top ten. Sequencing used peripheral blood, obtained before neoadjuvant nivolumab, alone or with ipilimumab. The sequence was collected from an adult with non-small cell lung cancer.

The CDR3 loop reads CASSTGTSGGYTDTQYF. CDR3 DNA: TGTGCCAGCAGCACTGGGACTAGCGGGGGGTACACAGATACGCAGTATTTT. The chain uses TRBV9 and TRBJ2-3; 15 nucleotides match TRBD2. This CDR3 has 17 residues. The germline V gene has CDR1 SGDLS and CDR2 YYNGEE. The V and J ends lost 4 bases and 2 bases, in that order; junction bases with no gene match: 5.